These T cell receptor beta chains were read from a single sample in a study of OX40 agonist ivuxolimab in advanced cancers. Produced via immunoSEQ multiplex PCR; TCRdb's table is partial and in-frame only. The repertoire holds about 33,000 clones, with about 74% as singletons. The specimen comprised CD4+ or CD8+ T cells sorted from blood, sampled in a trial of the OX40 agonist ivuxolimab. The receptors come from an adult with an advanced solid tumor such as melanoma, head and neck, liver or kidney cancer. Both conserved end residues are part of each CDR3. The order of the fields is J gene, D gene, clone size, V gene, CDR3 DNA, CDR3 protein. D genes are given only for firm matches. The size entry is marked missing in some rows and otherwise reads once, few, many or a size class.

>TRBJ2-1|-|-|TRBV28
TGTGCCAGTAAGGCAGGGGACTACAATGAGCAGTTCTTC
CASKAGDYNEQFF
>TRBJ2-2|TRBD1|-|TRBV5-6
TGTGCCAGCAGCTTGGGGACAGGTTCCGGGGAGCTGTTTTTT
CASSLGTGSGELFF
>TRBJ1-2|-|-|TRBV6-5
TGTGCCAGCAGTTACGGGGGGGCGGGCTATGGCTACACCTTC
CASSYGGAGYGYTF
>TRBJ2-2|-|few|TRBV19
TGTGCCAGTAGTCTCGGGGCAAGCACCGGGGAGCTGTTTTTT
CASSLGASTGELFF
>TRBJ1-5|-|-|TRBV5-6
TGTGCCAGCAGTTTGCGTGGGAATAGCAATCAGCCCCAGCATTTT
CASSLRGNSNQPQHF
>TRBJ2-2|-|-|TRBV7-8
TGTGCCAGCAGCTTAGAAGGCCGGGTGACCGGGGAGCTGTTTTTT
CASSLEGRVTGELFF
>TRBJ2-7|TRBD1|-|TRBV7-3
TGTGCCAGCAGCTTACGAGGTGGTCGGGCAGGGGGCCACTACGAGCAGTACTTC
CASSLRGGRAGGHYEQYF
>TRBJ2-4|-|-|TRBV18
TGTGCCAGCTCATCAGGACTAGCCAAAAACATTCAGTACTTC
CASSSGLAKNIQYF
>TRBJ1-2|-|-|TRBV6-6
TGTGCCAGCAGTCAGACCGCCTATGGCTACACCTTC
CASSQTAYGYTF
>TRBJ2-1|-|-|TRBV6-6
TGTGCCAGCAGTTACGGGCAGGTCTACAATGAGCAGTTCTTC
CASSYGQVYNEQFF
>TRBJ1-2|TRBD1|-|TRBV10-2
TGCGCCAGCAGTGATCAGACAGGGGGGACCTATGGCTACACCTTC
CASSDQTGGTYGYTF
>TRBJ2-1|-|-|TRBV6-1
TGTGCCACTTCGGGAACTACCGGCACCAATGAGCAGTTCTTC
CATSGTTGTNEQFF
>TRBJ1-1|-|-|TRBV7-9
TGTGCCAGCAGCCCAAGCGAGGGAGGGCGAGTCACTGAAGCTTTCTTT
CASSPSEGGRVTEAFF
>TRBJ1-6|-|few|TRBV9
TGTGCCAGCAGCGTAGAGGGGGGCGCCTATAATTCACCCCTCCACTTT
CASSVEGGAYNSPLHF
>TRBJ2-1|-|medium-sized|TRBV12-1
TGTGCCAGCAGCCTATCGGTTGAGGGCTGCCTACAAAATGAGCAGTTCTTC
CASSLSVEGCLQNEQFF
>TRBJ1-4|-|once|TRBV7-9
TGTGCCAGCAGCTTAGACGGTGCAACTAATGAAAAACTGTTTTTT
CASSLDGATNEKLFF
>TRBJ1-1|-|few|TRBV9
TGTGCCAGCACAAAAGACTTGAACACTGAAGCTTTCTTT
CASTKDLNTEAFF
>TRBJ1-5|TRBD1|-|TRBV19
TGTGCCAGTAGTGGGACAGGGGGTTGGCAGCCCCAGCATTTT
CASSGTGGWQPQHF
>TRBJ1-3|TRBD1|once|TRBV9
TGTGCCAGCAGCGTAGAGTTAGAGGACAGGCCGACTGGAAACACCATATATTTT
CASSVELEDRPTGNTIYF
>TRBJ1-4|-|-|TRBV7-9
TGTGCCAGCAGCTTTCGGGAGATGGATATTGAAAAACTGTTTTTT
CASSFREMDIEKLFF
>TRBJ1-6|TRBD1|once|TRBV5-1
TGCGCCAGCAGCTTGGGGACAGGGGGTTATTCACCCCTCCACTTT
CASSLGTGGYSPLHF
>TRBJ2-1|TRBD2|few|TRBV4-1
TGCGCCAGCAGCCCCCAAAATCTAGCGGGGGGGCCTGGTGAGCAGTTCTTC
CASSPQNLAGGPGEQFF
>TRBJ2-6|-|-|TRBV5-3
TGTGCCAGAAGCTGGGACTTCGGACCTGGGGCCAACGTCCTGACTTTC
CARSWDFGPGANVLTF
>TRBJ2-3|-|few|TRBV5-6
TGTGCCAGCAGCTTGGCCCCGTCCAGCACAGATACGCAGTATTTT
CASSLAPSSTDTQYF
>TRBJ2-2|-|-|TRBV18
TGTGCCAGCTCACCACCGTCCAAGGGCACCGGGGAGCTGTTTTTT
CASSPPSKGTGELFF
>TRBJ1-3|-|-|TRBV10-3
TGTGCCATCAGGGACCCTGGAAACACCATATATTTT
CAIRDPGNTIYF
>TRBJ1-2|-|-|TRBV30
TGTGCCTGGAGTGTAGTGATAGGCTATGGCTACACCTTC
CAWSVVIGYGYTF
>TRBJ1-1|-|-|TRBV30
TGTGCCTGGATTCGTGGAACTGAAGCTTTCTTT
CAWIRGTEAFF
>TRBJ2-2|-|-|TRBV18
TGTGCCAGCTCTCGGGACCTTGACACCGGGGAGCTGTTTTTT
CASSRDLDTGELFF
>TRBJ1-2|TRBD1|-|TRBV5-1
TGTGCCAGCAGCTTTGGGACAGGGGTCGGCTACACCTTC
CASSFGTGVGYTF
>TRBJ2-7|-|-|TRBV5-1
TGCGCCAGCAGGGACGGTTCCTACGAGCAGTACTTC
CASRDGSYEQYF
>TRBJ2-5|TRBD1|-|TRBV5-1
TGCGCCAGCAGTTCTACAGGGGCCGGACGACAAGAGACCCAGTACTTC
CASSSTGAGRQETQYF
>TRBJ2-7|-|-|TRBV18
TGTGCCAGCTCACCACGGCCCGGCTACGAGCAGTACTTC
CASSPRPGYEQYF